These 11 T cell receptor beta chains were all obtained from the same sample, sequenced in a study of T-cell memory formation after mild COVID-19. Each CDR3 protein is one row after TCRdb ran MiXCR on the 5' RACE reads. The sample contains 450,000 to 650,000 distinct CDR3 sequences, 20% of which appear only once. Specimen: PBMCs or a T cell subset sorted from them (not recorded which). These receptors originate from an adult woman who had mild COVID-19 (a few samples of this study predate the infection). Cell type and time point are not known.

This chain joins TRBV10-3 and TRBJ2-1; 8 bases line up with TRBD2. The junction had 10 bases not matched to a gene; V was cut back by 10 bases and J by 8 bases. CDR3 length: 13 amino acids. Germline V gene data show CDR1 as ENHRY and CDR2 as SYGVKD. The CDR3 loop reads CATNTAGEDEQFF. DNA for the CDR3: TGTGCCACTAATACAGCGGGGGAGGATGAGCAGTTCTTC.

This clonotype has just a few counts. The V call is TRBV7-2, the J call TRBJ2-5, with 10 bases aligning to TRBD1. The ends lost 1 base at V and 2 bases at J; junction bases unmatched: 10. This CDR3 is built from 18 residues. Germline-derived CDR1 and CDR2 are SGHTA and FQGNSA. The CDR3 DNA reads as TGTGCCAGCAGCTTAGAGACAGGGGGCGGTCTTGGGCAAGAGACCCAGTACTTC. Protein: CASSLETGGGLGQETQYF.

The chain has TRBV11-2 and TRBJ2-6; 10 bases fit TRBD1. V shed 4 bases, J shed 0 bases, and the junction held 9 bases outside the gene matches. CDR3 length: 19 amino acids. The germline V gene encodes CDR1 SGHAT and CDR2 FQNNGV. CDR3 loop: CASSSPRDRGLSGANVLTF. In nucleotides, the CDR3 is TGTGCCAGCAGCTCGCCCCGGGACAGGGGACTCTCTGGGGCCAACGTCCTGACTTTC.

This clonotype came up a few times. The chain combines TRBV27 with TRBJ2-7, with TRBD2 identical over 7 bases. The CDR3 has 14 residues. The germline V gene encodes CDR1 MNHEY and CDR2 SMNVEV (reference sequence). J lost 3 bases, V lost 6 bases, and 8 bases had no gene match. The CDR3 DNA follows: TGTGCCAGCAGCGCCGGGGGACTAATCTACGAGCAGTACTTC. It is translated as CASSAGGLIYEQYF.

This clonotype appeared a few times. The chain combines TRBV12-3 or TRBV12-4 with TRBJ1-1; D not certain. Trimming pared 5 bases from V and 11 bases from J, leaving 15 bases between. This CDR3 contains 12 residues. CDR3 loop: CASSLARSGAFF. The CDR3 bases are TGTGCCAGCAGTCTGGCCAGGTCGGGGGCTTTCTTT.

The chain links TRBV27 to TRBJ2-5; D call uncertain. Germline assignment: CDR1 MNHEY and CDR2 SMNVEV (reference sequence). V dropped 6 bases and J dropped 4 bases, with 12 bases sitting between them. The CDR3 runs to 13 residues. CDR3 amino acids: CASRFTNIETQYF. As DNA, the CDR3 is TGTGCCAGCAGATTTACTAACATAGAGACCCAGTACTTC.

The rearrangement uses TRBV5-1 and TRBJ2-7; D is perhaps TRBD2 (5 bases). V was shortened by 2 bases and J by 2 bases, with 11 bases between the two germline ends. The CDR3 has 14 residues. CDR1 is SGHRS and CDR2 is YFSETQ in the germline V gene. CDR3 sequence reads: CASSLNYGTYEQYF. The CDR3 nucleotides read TGCGCCAGCAGCTTAAATTACGGGACCTACGAGCAGTACTTC. Filled out from reference TRBV5-1 and TRBJ2-7, the complete variable domain reads KAGVTQTPRYLIKTRGQQVTLSCSPISGHRSVSWYQQTPGQGLQFLFEYFSETQRNKGNFPGRFSGRQFSNSRSEMNVSTLELGDSALYLCASSLNYGTYEQYFGPGTRLTVT.

This clonotype was counted between two and nine times. The chain combines TRBV18 with TRBJ2-7, with D possibly TRBD2 on 6 matching bases. V was trimmed by 2 bases and J by 4 bases, leaving 12 bases between them. The CDR3 runs 14 residues. Germline CDR1 and CDR2: KGHSH and LQKENI. The CDR3 is CASSPNTAGYEQYF. The CDR3 nucleotides read TGTGCCAGCTCACCAAACACGGCGGGATACGAGCAGTACTTC.

A single count supports this clonotype. The chain is built from TRBV5-6 and TRBJ2-3; TRBD2 might be the D (7 bases). With 3 bases removed from V and 2 bases from J, the gap between germline ends came to 16 bases. This CDR3 has 16 amino acids. Germline-derived CDR1 and CDR2 are SGHDT and YYEEEE. CDR3: CASSYLGGPSTDTQYF. Written as DNA, the CDR3 is TGTGCCAGCAGCTACCTGGGGGGGCCTTCCACAGATACGCAGTATTTT.

This rearrangement joins TRBV2 to TRBJ2-3; TRBD1 agrees at 7 bases. CDR3 size: 15 residues. The ends lost 7 bases at V and 2 bases at J; junction bases unmatched: 9. CDR1 is SNHLY, CDR2 FYNNEI, per germline. CDR3 nucleotide sequence: TGTGCCAGCACCGTGACAGGGTCTTTCACAGATACGCAGTATTTT. It translates to CASTVTGSFTDTQYF.

The chain recombines TRBV29-1 with TRBJ2-7; TRBD2 aligns across 7 bases. After removal of 4 bases from V and 4 bases from J, the junction contained 7 bases not matched to a gene. This CDR3 comprises 13 residues. Looked up from germline, CDR1 is SQVTM and CDR2 is ANQGSEA. CDR3 in DNA: TGCAGCGTTGTTCAGACTAGCAAGTACGAGCAGTACTTC. Translated, it gives CSVVQTSKYEQYF.